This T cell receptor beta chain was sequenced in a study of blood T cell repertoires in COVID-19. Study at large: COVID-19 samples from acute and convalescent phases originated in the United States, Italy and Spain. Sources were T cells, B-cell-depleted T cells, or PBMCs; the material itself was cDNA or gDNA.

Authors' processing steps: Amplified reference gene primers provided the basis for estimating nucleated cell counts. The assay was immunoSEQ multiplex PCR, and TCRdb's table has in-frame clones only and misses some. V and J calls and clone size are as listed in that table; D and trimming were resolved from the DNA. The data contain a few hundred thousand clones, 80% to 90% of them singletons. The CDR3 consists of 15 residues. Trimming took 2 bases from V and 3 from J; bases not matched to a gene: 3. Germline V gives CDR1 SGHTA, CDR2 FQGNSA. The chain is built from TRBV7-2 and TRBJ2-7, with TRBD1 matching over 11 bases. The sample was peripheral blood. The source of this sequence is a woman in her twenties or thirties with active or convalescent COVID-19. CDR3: CASSLPGTGGYEQYF. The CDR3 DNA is TGTGCCAGCAGCTTACCCGGGACAGGGGGCTACGAGCAGTACTTC.